The next 24 T cell receptor beta chains were all read from a single sample in a study of blood T cell repertoires in COVID-19. Profiled with immunoSEQ multiplex PCR; TCRdb holds only in-frame clones, not every one. Found here are roughly 300,000 clones, roughly 90% of them singletons; the top ten hold 15% to 20%. Sequencing was performed on PBMCs or T cells enriched from blood (not recorded which). These receptors were obtained from a woman in her 30s who had recovered from COVID-19.

V and J are TRBV30 and TRBJ2-2; 8 bases agree with TRBD1. V shed 7 bases, J shed 7 bases, and the junction held 5 bases outside the gene matches. The CDR3 totals 12 residues. Germline loops: CDR1 GTSNPN, CDR2 SVGIG (reference sequence). CDR3 nucleotides: TGTGCCTACCAGGGGGCCGGCGGGGAGCTGTTTTTT. Amino acid sequence: CAYQGAGGELFF. Complete variable domain (other parts from reference TRBV30 and TRBJ2-2): SQTIHQWPATLVQPVGSPLSLECTVEGTSNPNLYWYRQAAGRGLQLLFYSVGIGQISSEVPQNLSASRPQDRQFILSSKKLLLSDSGFYLCAYQGAGGELFFGEGSRLTVL.

The V call is TRBV4-3, the J call TRBJ1-1; D is unclear. Per germline, CDR1 LGHNA and CDR2 YSLEER. This CDR3 has 13 amino acids. Trimming pared 2 bases from V and 5 bases from J, leaving 9 bases between. This chain's CDR3 is CASSQREGTEAFF. CDR3 nucleotides: TGCGCCAGCAGCCAACGGGAGGGAACTGAAGCTTTCTTT.

V gene TRBV18 combines with J gene TRBJ1-1; 9 bases are a match to TRBD1. The CDR3 is made up of 17 amino acids. Unmatched junction bases numbered 12, after V lost 3 bases and J lost 4 bases. Germline values: CDR1 KGHSH, CDR2 LQKENI. The CDR3 DNA reads TGTGCCAGCTCACCCCCGGGACAGGGAGGTAGGCTCACTGAAGCTTTCTTT. Protein sequence: CASSPPGQGGRLTEAFF.

The V gene is TRBV18, the J gene TRBJ1-4; D call uncertain. The germline CDR1 and CDR2 sequences are KGHSH and LQKENI. V shed 5 bases and J shed 3 bases, with 13 bases lying between them. CDR3 length equals 15 residues. As DNA, the CDR3 is TGTGCCAGCTCAATGCCGGGTGTTCCTAATGAAAAACTGTTTTTT. Translation: CASSMPGVPNEKLFF.

This chain connects TRBV29-1 to TRBJ2-7; possibly TRBD1 for D (5 bases). The germline gives CDR1 SQVTM, CDR2 ANQGSEA. V was cut by 7 bases and J by 7 bases, with 20 bases left in between. CDR3 length: 13 residues. The CDR3 region has the DNA TGCAGCGCGGAACAGGCCCCCTTCTTGGAGCAGTACTTC. It specifies CSAEQAPFLEQYF.

The chain carries TRBV14 and TRBJ2-7; possibly TRBD1 for D (5 bases). Per germline, CDR1 SGHDN and CDR2 FVKESK. Trimming shortened V by 4 bases and J by 6 bases, and 13 bases separated the two germline ends. The CDR3 is 13 amino acids. CDR3 in DNA: TGTGCCAGCAGCCTAGCAGGGAAGGGCGAGCAGTACTTC. Protein sequence: CASSLAGKGEQYF.

The J gene is TRBJ1-4, the V gene TRBV18; the match to TRBD1 covers 8 bases. Germline assignment: CDR1 KGHSH and CDR2 LQKENI. This CDR3 region has 15 residues. Trimming at V came to 2 bases and at J to 8 bases, leaving 7 bases not matched to a gene. This chain's CDR3 is CASSPSTGGGEKLFF. The CDR3, as DNA: TGTGCCAGCTCACCATCCACAGGGGGTGGCGAAAAACTGTTTTTT.

This clone was found a few times. The rearrangement links TRBV18 to TRBJ2-2; D possibly corresponds to TRBD2 (5 bases). Germline CDR1 KGHSH, CDR2 LQKENI. There are 17 residues in the CDR3. V was cut by 6 bases and J by 2 bases, with 19 bases left in between. CDR3: CASSLSAGAENTGELFF. The DNA for the CDR3 is TGTGCCAGCTCCCTATCCGCCGGAGCGGAAAACACCGGGGAGCTGTTTTTT.

This rearrangement joins TRBV7-8 to TRBJ2-5; TRBD2 agrees at 9 bases. The germline V gene has CDR1 SGHVS and CDR2 FQNEAQ. V dropped 4 bases and J dropped 5; count of bases not matched to a gene: 11. This CDR3 is 16 amino acids long. The CDR3 reads CASSWGSGGSGETQYF. The DNA for the CDR3 is TGTGCCAGCAGCTGGGGGAGCGGGGGGTCAGGGGAGACCCAGTACTTC.

The chain has TRBV18 and TRBJ1-5; D unresolved. V was cut by 3 bases and J by 4 bases, with 10 bases left in between. Germline V gene sequence: CDR1 KGHSH, CDR2 LQKENI. CDR3 length: 14 residues. CDR3 nucleotides: TGTGCCAGCTCACCCCCTGGGCCGAATCAGCCCCAGCATTTT. Residues: CASSPPGPNQPQHF.

The chain uses TRBV19 and TRBJ2-6; D unclear. Trimming took 3 bases from V and 0 from J, leaving 12 bases between them. The CDR3 loop spans 17 amino acids. Germline V gives CDR1 LNHDA, CDR2 SQIVND (reference sequence). DNA of the CDR3: TGTGCCAGTAGTATCGGAGATAGTCACTCTGGGGCCAACGTCCTGACTTTC. As protein: CASSIGDSHSGANVLTF.

A few counts support this clone. This specimen includes other DNA sequences encoding the same CDR3. The chain is built from TRBV7-2 and TRBJ1-6; D might be TRBD1 (6 bases). The CDR3 consists of 15 residues. CDR1 is SGHTA, CDR2 FQGNSA, per germline. The V and J ends lost 1 base and 7 bases respectively, with 11 bases between them. Here the CDR3 reads CASSLGGGPNSPLHF. For the CDR3, the DNA is TGTGCCAGCAGCTTAGGGGGGGGGCCAAATTCACCCCTCCACTTT.

The chain combines TRBV27 with TRBJ1-1; D is uncertain. Germline-derived CDR1 and CDR2 are MNHEY and SMNVEV (reference sequence). The CDR3 runs 13 residues. Trimming left V 5 bases short and J 5 bases short, with 12 bases between. The CDR3, as DNA: TGTGCCAGCAGTCCCCCGGGAGGTACTGAAGCTTTCTTT. Amino acid sequence: CASSPPGGTEAFF.

The V call is TRBV5-1, the J call TRBJ2-7; tentative D call: TRBD1 (8 bases). Germline CDR1 reads SGHRS; CDR2 reads YFSETQ. The ends were cut back, 5 bases at V and 5 bases at J, with 14 bases in the middle. CDR3 length: 13 residues. Here the CDR3 DNA reads TGCGCCAGCAGGATAACAGGGGGGGACGAGCAGTACTTC. The encoded protein is CASRITGGDEQYF.

V gene TRBV2 combines with J gene TRBJ1-5, with D perhaps matching TRBD1 (6 bases). The CDR3 is 11 amino acids. V dropped 4 bases and J dropped 9 bases, with 7 bases sitting between them. Germline CDR1 is SNHLY and CDR2 is FYNNEI. CDR3: CASSAGAPQHF. The CDR3 region has the DNA TGTGCCAGCAGTGCAGGGGCGCCCCAGCATTTT.

This sequence joins TRBV9 and TRBJ2-7; a possible D gene is TRBD2 (5 bases). Looked up from germline, CDR1 is SGDLS and CDR2 is YYNGEE. The CDR3 loop spans 14 amino acids. Trimming pared 0 bases from V and 3 bases from J, leaving 10 bases between. The CDR3 region is CASSVGVGVYEQYF. The CDR3 bases are TGTGCCAGCAGCGTAGGGGTCGGGGTCTACGAGCAGTACTTC.

V is TRBV7-3 and J is TRBJ1-5, with D tentatively TRBD1 (6 bases). Germline CDR1 SGHTA, CDR2 FQGTGA. The ends were cut back, 8 bases at V and 3 bases at J, with 14 bases in the middle. This CDR3 is built from 14 residues. The CDR3 region has the DNA TGTGCCAGCGTGGGGGGGCCGGTCAATCAGCCCCAGCATTTT. The encoded protein is CASVGGPVNQPQHF.

About this clone itself: Additional DNA sequences in this sample encode the identical CDR3. J is TRBJ2-3 and V is TRBV5-4; 13 positions agree with TRBD2. The CDR3 length is 16 residues. Germline loops: CDR1 SGHNT, CDR2 YYREEE (reference sequence). V was clipped by 1 base and J by 4 bases; unmatched bases: 3. CDR3 coding DNA: TGTGCCAGCAGCTTGAGGACTAGCGGGGGTGCAGATACGCAGTATTTT. Translating gives CASSLRTSGGADTQYF.

The chain uses TRBV19 and TRBJ2-7; 8 nucleotides line up with TRBD1. The CDR3 contains 15 residues. From germline, CDR1 is LNHDA and CDR2 SQIVND (reference sequence). J gave up 3 bases and V 1 base, and 5 bases lay outside the gene matches. This CDR3 is CASSIGTTGVYEQYF. CDR3 sequence (DNA): TGTGCCAGTAGTATAGGGACGACAGGGGTCTACGAGCAGTACTTC.

This rearrangement joins TRBV27 to TRBJ2-6; 11 nucleotides agree with TRBD1. The CDR3 loop spans 17 amino acids. CDR1 is MNHEY, CDR2 SMNVEV, per germline (reference sequence). The J segment lost 4 bases and the V segment lost 7 bases, leaving 9 bases of the junction unmatched. The CDR3 loop is CASKEGQGVLGANVLTF. In DNA form, the CDR3 reads TGTGCCAGCAAAGAGGGACAGGGGGTCTTAGGGGCCAACGTCCTGACTTTC.

This chain uses TRBV29-1 with TRBJ1-1; possible D gene TRBD1, 5 bases. Trimming left V 4 bases short and J 5 bases short, with 20 bases between. CDR1 is SQVTM, CDR2 ANQGSEA, per germline. The CDR3 extends over 15 amino acids. DNA of the CDR3: TGCAGCGTTGCCGGGGCTACATACGGGGGGACTGAAGCTTTCTTT. Translating gives CSVAGATYGGTEAFF.

V gene TRBV20-1 combines with J gene TRBJ1-5; TRBD1 matches at 9 bases. V shed 3 bases and J 6 bases; nucleotides not matched to a gene: 9. Germline CDR1 reads DFQATT; CDR2 reads SNEGSKA (reference sequence). This CDR3 comprises 15 residues. The CDR3 loop reads CSASAGQGVTQPQHF. CDR3 DNA sequence: TGCAGTGCTAGTGCGGGACAGGGAGTCACTCAGCCCCAGCATTTT.

V usage is TRBV4-1 and J usage is TRBJ2-7; D ambiguous. Germline V lookup: CDR1 MGHRA, CDR2 YSYEKL. The CDR3 extends over 12 amino acids. The V end lost 3 bases, the J end lost 6 bases, and 9 bases lay between the germline ends. In nucleotides, the CDR3 is TGCGCCAGCAGCCAGGCGGTGGGCGAGCAGTACTTC. Its translation is CASSQAVGEQYF.

J is TRBJ1-2 and V is TRBV19, with a weak D call TRBD1 (6 bases). Germline assignment: CDR1 LNHDA and CDR2 SQIVND (reference sequence). This CDR3 comprises 11 residues. Trimming shortened V by 7 bases and J by 7 bases, and 10 bases separated the two germline ends. The CDR3 is CASNSRGGYTF. The CDR3, as DNA: TGTGCCAGTAATAGCAGGGGTGGCTACACCTTC. Full variable domain (rest looked up from reference TRBV19 and TRBJ1-2): DGGITQSPKYLFRKEGQNVTLSCEQNLNHDAMYWYRQDPGQGLRLIYYSQIVNDFQKGDIAEGYSVSREKKESFPLTVTSAQKNPTAFYLCASNSRGGYTFGSGTRLTVV.